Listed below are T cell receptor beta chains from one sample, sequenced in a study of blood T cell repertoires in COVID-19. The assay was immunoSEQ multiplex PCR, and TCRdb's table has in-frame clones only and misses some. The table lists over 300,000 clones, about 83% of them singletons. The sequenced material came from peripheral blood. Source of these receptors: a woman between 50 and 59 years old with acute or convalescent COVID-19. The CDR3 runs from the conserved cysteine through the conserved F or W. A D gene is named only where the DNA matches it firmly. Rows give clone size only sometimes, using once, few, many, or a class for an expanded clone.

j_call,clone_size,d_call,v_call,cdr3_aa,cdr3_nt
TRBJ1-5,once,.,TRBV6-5,CASSYLRPGGNQPQHF,TGTGCCAGCAGTTACCTTCGGCCAGGGGGCAATCAGCCCCAGCATTTT
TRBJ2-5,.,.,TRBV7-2,CASSLGGVGETQYF,TGTGCCAGCAGCTTAGGGGGAGTGGGAGAGACCCAGTACTTC
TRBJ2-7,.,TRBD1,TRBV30,CAWSFTGVGEQYF,TGTGCCTGGAGTTTCACAGGGGTGGGCGAGCAGTACTTC
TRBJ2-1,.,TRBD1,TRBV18,CASSPGETRGNEQFF,TGTGCCAGCTCACCAGGTGAGACCAGGGGGAATGAGCAGTTCTTC
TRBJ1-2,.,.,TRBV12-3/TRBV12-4,CASSIGDLGYTF,TGTGCCAGCAGTATAGGGGACTTGGGCTACACCTTC
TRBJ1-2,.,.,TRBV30,CAWSVLVEWGYTF,TGTGCCTGGAGTGTACTAGTGGAGTGGGGCTACACCTTC
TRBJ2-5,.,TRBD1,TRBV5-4,CASSWQTGAAIETQYF,TGTGCCAGCAGTTGGCAGACAGGGGCAGCCATAGAGACCCAGTACTTC
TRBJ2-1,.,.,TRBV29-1,CSVEAIYNEQFF,TGCAGCGTTGAGGCAATTTACAATGAGCAGTTCTTC
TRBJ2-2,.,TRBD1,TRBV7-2,CASSNHGQGANTGELFF,TGTGCCAGCAGCAACCATGGGCAGGGGGCTAACACCGGGGAGCTGTTTTTT
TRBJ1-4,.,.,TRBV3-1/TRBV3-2,CASSQDPGGEKLFF,TGTGCCAGCAGCCAAGATCCGGGGGGTGAAAAACTGTTTTTT
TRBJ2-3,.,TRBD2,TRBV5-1,CATGGGQSTDTQYF,TGCGCCACCGGGGGGGGGCAAAGCACAGATACGCAGTATTTT
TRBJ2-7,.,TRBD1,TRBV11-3,CASSSTTGAYEQYF,TGTGCCAGCAGCTCCACGACAGGGGCCTACGAGCAGTACTTC
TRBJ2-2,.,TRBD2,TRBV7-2,CASSLARGVTLTGELFF,TGTGCCAGCAGCTTAGCGCGGGGGGTGACCCTAACCGGGGAGCTGTTTTTT
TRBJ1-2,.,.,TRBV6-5,CASSRGRASTMSYTF,TGTGCCAGTTCACGGGGTCGGGCATCGACTATGAGCTACACCTTC
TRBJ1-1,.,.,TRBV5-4,CASSAGGGVDTEAFF,TGTGCCAGCAGCGCGGGAGGGGGGGTGGACACTGAAGCTTTCTTT
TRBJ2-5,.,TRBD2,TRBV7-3,CASSPAGTSGQETQYF,TGTGCCAGCAGCCCGGCCGGGACTAGCGGGCAAGAGACCCAGTACTTC
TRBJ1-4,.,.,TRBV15,CATSRDRPEAHEKLFF,TGTGCCACCAGCAGAGACCGCCCAGAGGCCCATGAAAAACTGTTTTTT
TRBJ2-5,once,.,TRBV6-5,CASRTGSQETQYF,TGTGCCAGCAGGACGGGGTCCCAAGAGACCCAGTACTTC
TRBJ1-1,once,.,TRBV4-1,CASSQGPGEAFF,TGCGCCAGCAGCCAAGGCCCGGGGGAAGCTTTCTTT
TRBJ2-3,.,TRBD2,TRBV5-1,CASSLQGTSSDTQYF,TGCGCCAGCAGCTTGCAGGGGACTAGCTCCGATACGCAGTATTTT
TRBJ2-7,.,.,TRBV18,CASLEAGGSYEQYF,TGTGCCAGCCTCGAAGCCGGCGGCTCCTACGAGCAGTACTTC
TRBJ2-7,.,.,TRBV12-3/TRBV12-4,CASSLGTTYEQYF,TGTGCCAGCAGTTTGGGGACAACCTACGAGCAGTACTTC
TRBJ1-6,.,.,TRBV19,CASSRTGNSYNSPLHF,TGTGCCAGTAGTAGAACAGGGAACTCCTATAATTCACCCCTCCACTTT
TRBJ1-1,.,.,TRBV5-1,CASSTPGHPEAFF,TGCGCCAGCAGCACGCCGGGACACCCTGAAGCTTTCTTT
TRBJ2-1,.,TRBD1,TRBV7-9,CASSLGYDRVEQFF,TGTGCCAGCAGCTTAGGATACGACAGGGTTGAGCAGTTCTTC
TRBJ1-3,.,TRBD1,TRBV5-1,CASSLGQGAGNTIYF,TGCGCCAGCAGCTTGGGCCAGGGGGCTGGAAACACCATATATTTT
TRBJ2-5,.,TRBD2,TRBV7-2,CASSLRLAVTQETQYF,TGTGCCAGCAGCTTAAGACTAGCGGTGACTCAAGAGACCCAGTACTTC
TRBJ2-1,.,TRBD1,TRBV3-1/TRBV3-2,CASRHGDRAGEQFF,TGTGCCAGCAGACACGGGGACAGGGCTGGTGAGCAGTTCTTC
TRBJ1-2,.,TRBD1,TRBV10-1,CASSAGQGNYGYTF,TGCGCCAGCAGCGCAGGACAGGGCAACTATGGCTACACCTTC
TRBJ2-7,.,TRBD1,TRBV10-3,CAISGGQADGKYF,TGTGCCATCAGTGGGGGACAGGCCGACGGCAAGTACTTC
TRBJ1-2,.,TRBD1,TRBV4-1,CASSLGQAYGYTF,TGCGCCAGCAGCCTCGGACAGGCCTATGGCTACACCTTC
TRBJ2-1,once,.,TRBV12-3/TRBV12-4,CASSPGSYNEQFF,TGTGCCAGCAGTCCCGGGTCCTACAATGAGCAGTTCTTC
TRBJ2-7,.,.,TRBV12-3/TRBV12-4,CASTRLGAYEQYF,TGTGCCAGCACCAGGTTGGGAGCCTACGAGCAGTACTTC
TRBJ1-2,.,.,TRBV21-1,CASPRDRDDGYTF,TGTGCCAGCCCCCGGGACAGGGACGACGGCTACACCTTC
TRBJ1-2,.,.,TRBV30,CAWSAGYHGYTF,TGTGCCTGGAGTGCAGGGTACCATGGCTACACCTTC
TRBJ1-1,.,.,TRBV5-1,CASGSSGNTEAFF,TGCGCCAGCGGATCGTCAGGTAACACTGAAGCTTTCTTT
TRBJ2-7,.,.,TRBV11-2,CASSLDRDEQYF,TGTGCCAGCAGCTTAGATCGGGATGAGCAGTACTTC
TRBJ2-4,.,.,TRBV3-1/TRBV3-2,CASSQDHLFENIQYF,TGTGCCAGCAGCCAAGATCACCTATTCGAAAACATTCAGTACTTC
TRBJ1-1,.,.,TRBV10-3,CAIRGTSMNTEAFF,TGTGCCATCAGGGGGACTTCCATGAACACTGAAGCTTTCTTT
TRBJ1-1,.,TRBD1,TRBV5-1,CASSRQGMNTEAFF,TGCGCCAGCAGCCGACAGGGAATGAACACTGAAGCTTTCTTT
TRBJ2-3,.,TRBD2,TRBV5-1,CASSQAGADTQYF,TGCGCCAGCAGCCAAGCGGGGGCAGATACGCAGTATTTT
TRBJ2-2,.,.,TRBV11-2,CASSLVVGGELFF,TGTGCCAGCAGCTTAGTTGTCGGCGGGGAGCTGTTTTTT
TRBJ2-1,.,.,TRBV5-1,CASGLRTDNEQFF,TGCGCCAGCGGCCTGAGGACAGACAATGAGCAGTTCTTC
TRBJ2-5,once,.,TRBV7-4,CASSLGGCETQYF,TGTGCCAGCAGCTTAGGCGGGTGTGAGACCCAGTACTTC
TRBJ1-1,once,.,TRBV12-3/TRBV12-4,CASRGANTEAFF,TGTGCCAGCCGGGGGGCGAACACTGAAGCTTTCTTT
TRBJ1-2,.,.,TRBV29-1,CSVGSENYGYTF,TGCAGCGTTGGTAGTGAAAACTATGGCTACACCTTC
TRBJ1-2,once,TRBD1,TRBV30,CAWNRGQGAGMHYGYTF,TGTGCCTGGAACAGAGGACAGGGGGCAGGTATGCACTATGGCTACACCTTC
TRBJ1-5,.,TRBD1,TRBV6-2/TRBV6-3,CASSSVGQGVQPQHF,TGTGCCAGCAGCTCCGTGGGACAGGGGGTTCAGCCCCAGCATTTT
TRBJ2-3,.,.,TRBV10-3,CAISQRVETDTQYF,TGTGCCATCAGTCAGAGGGTAGAAACAGATACGCAGTATTTT
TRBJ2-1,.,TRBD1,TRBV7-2,CASSPTGETYNEQFF,TGTGCCAGCAGCCCGACAGGGGAGACCTACAATGAGCAGTTCTTC
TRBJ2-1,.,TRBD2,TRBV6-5,CASSYSLAGEHNEQFF,TGTGCCAGCAGTTATTCACTAGCGGGGGAACACAATGAGCAGTTCTTC
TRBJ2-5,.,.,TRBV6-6,CASSRGLQETQYF,TGTGCCAGCAGTCGAGGCCTGCAAGAGACCCAGTACTTC
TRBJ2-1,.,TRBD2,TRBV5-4,CASSQTGLAGGYSYNEQFF,TGTGCCAGCAGCCAAACGGGACTAGCGGGGGGCTACTCCTACAATGAGCAGTTCTTC
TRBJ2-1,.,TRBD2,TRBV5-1,CASSLAFGTSGFDEQFF,TGCGCCAGCAGCTTGGCCTTCGGGACTAGCGGGTTCGATGAGCAGTTCTTC
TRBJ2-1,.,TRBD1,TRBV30,CAWSVRGQGAKFF,TGTGCCTGGAGTGTACGGGGGCAGGGGGCCAAGTTCTTC
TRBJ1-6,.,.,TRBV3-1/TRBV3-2,CASSPQGTNSPLHF,TGTGCCAGCAGCCCCCAGGGAACCAATTCACCCCTCCACTTT
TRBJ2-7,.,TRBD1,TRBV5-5,CASSPTAGTEYEQYF,TGTGCCAGCAGTCCCACAGCCGGGACAGAATACGAGCAGTACTTC
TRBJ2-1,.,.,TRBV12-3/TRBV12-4,CASRGRSYNEQFF,TGTGCCAGCCGGGGAAGGTCCTACAATGAGCAGTTCTTC
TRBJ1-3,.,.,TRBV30,CAWSFGSGTPSGNTIYF,TGTGCCTGGAGTTTTGGTTCGGGGACACCCTCTGGAAACACCATATATTTT
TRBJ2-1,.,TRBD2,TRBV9,CASSASSGNEQFF,TGTGCCAGCAGCGCCTCTAGCGGCAATGAGCAGTTCTTC